This TCR beta chain was sequenced during a study of Ad26.COV2.S vaccination and SARS-CoV-2 variants. Germline V gene data show CDR1 as SGHTA and CDR2 as FQGNSA. The CDR3 extends over 15 amino acids. With 5 bases clipped from V and 2 bases from J, the junction kept 5 bases outside the gene matches. Sequencing was performed with immunoSEQ multiplex PCR; in TCRdb, only in-frame clones are kept and a portion is missing. The table has about 370,000 clones, 89% seen once; the top ten hold 1.5% to 2%. The treatment is: 15 to 20 received Ad26.COV2.S at low or high dose, single or two shots; 5 received placebo; per-sample allocation not given. Sampling happened 63 days after the first vaccine or placebo injection. Wuhan-strain spike was delivered by a replication-incompetent Ad26 vector.

This sequence joins TRBV7-2 and TRBJ2-7; 11 bases match TRBD2. This specimen was peripheral blood, taken in a trial of Ad26.COV2.S vaccine versus placebo. This TCR was recovered from a person between 18 and 60 years old who received the Ad26.COV2.S COVID-19 vaccine or a placebo. DNA for the CDR3: TGTGCCAGCAGCCCGTCTAGCGGGAGGACCTACGAGCAGTACTTC. This translates into CASSPSSGRTYEQYF.